This T cell receptor beta chain is from a study of vaccination effects on CD4 cells after COVID-19. Within the ViraFEST assay, antigen-specific CD4+ T cells underwent expansion with viral peptide pools prior to sequencing. Investigators separated out CD4+ T cells once about 10 days of culture had passed. Germline V CDR1 and CDR2: LNHDA, SQIVND (reference sequence). With 2 bases clipped from V and 0 bases from J, the junction kept 10 bases outside the gene matches. The CDR3 totals 18 residues. Only in-frame clones appear in the TCRdb table, and some are missing; sequencing was by immunoSEQ multiplex PCR. In the table there are about 54,000 clones, 80% to 85% of which are singletons. This clone was detected only once. Its antigen is undetermined.

The rearrangement uses TRBV19 and TRBJ2-5, with 9 bases fitting TRBD2. The receptor's source is a human donor who received a COVID-19 vaccine. The source was CD4+ T cells from PBMCs cultured with HCoV-229E spike peptides, collected before COVID-19 vaccination. CDR3 DNA: TGTGCCAGTAGTATACGTGGCGGGGGGGCCCTATACCAAGAGACCCAGTACTTC. Amino acids: CASSIRGGGALYQETQYF.